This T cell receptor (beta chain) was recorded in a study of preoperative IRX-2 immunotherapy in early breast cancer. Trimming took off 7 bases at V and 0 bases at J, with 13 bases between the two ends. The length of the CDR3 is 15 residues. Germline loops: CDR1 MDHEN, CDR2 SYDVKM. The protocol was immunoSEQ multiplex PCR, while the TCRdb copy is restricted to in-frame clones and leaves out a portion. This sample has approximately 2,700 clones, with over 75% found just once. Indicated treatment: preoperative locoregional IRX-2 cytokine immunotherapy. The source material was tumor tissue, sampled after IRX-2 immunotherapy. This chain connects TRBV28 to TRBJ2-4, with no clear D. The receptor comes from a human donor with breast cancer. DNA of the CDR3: TGTGCCAGCAACCTAGGGTTTGGAGCCAAAAACATTCAGTACTTC. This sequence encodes CASNLGFGAKNIQYF.